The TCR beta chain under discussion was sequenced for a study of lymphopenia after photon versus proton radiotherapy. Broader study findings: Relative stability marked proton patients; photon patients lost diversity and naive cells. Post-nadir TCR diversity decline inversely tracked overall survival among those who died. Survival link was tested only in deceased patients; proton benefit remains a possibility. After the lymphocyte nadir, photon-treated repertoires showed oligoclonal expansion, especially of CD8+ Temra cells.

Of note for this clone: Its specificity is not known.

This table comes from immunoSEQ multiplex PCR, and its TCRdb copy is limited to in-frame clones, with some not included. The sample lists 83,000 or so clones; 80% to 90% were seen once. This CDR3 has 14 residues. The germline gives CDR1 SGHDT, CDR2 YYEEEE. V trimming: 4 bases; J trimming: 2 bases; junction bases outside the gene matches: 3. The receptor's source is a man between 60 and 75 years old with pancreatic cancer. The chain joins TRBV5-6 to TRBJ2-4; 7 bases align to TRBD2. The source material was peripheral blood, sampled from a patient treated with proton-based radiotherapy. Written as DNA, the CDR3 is TGTGCCAGCAGCAAGGGAGGGACCAAAAACATTCAGTACTTC. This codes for CASSKGGTKNIQYF.